The clone carrying this T cell receptor beta chain was detected a few times. Its target is unknown. This CDR3 is 15 amino acids long. Germline CDR1 LNHDA, CDR2 SQIVND (reference sequence). Between the trimmed V and J ends, which lost 4 bases and 0 bases, there was a span of 10 bases. Data came from immunoSEQ multiplex PCR; TCRdb stores just in-frame clones and leaves some out. Here the sample spans roughly 68,000 clones, approximately 72% being singletons. Around day 10 of culture, CD4+ T cells were separated out. This person caught SARS-CoV-2 sometime from March to December 2020, and PCR testing confirmed the infection. The data were taken from a study of vaccination effects on CD4 cells after COVID-19. Study at large: The culture medium for roughly 1.9 million PBMC per well included approximately 10 IU/ml IL-2 and 8.5 to 10 ug/ml peptides. Study-wide results and limits: In people who had recovered, most post-vaccine spike-reactive clones were new vaccine-induced clones. Infection-derived and vaccine-derived clones contracted markedly late after vaccination.

This sequence was found in a human donor who had a prior SARS-CoV-2 infection. Sequencing used CD4+ T cells from PBMCs cultured without peptide, obtained before COVID-19 vaccination. The gene calls are TRBV19 and TRBJ1-3, with D perhaps TRBD1 (6 bases). The CDR3 DNA reads as TGTGCCAGTAGTAACAGGGCCCTCTCTGGAAACACCATATATTTT. Protein product: CASSNRALSGNTIYF.